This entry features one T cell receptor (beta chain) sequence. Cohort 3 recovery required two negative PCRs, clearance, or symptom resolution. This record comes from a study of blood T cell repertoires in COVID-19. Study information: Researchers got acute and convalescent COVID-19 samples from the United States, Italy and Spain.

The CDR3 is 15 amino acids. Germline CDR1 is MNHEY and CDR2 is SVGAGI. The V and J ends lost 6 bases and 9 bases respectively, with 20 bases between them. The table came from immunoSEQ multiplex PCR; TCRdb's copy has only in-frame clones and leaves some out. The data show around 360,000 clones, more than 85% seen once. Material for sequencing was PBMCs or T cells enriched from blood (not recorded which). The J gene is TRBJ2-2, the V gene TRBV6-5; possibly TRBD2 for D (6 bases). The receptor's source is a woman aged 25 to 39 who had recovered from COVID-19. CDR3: CASSPGTPERRELFF. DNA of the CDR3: TGTGCCAGCAGCCCCGGGACTCCGGAACGTCGGGAGCTGTTTTTT.